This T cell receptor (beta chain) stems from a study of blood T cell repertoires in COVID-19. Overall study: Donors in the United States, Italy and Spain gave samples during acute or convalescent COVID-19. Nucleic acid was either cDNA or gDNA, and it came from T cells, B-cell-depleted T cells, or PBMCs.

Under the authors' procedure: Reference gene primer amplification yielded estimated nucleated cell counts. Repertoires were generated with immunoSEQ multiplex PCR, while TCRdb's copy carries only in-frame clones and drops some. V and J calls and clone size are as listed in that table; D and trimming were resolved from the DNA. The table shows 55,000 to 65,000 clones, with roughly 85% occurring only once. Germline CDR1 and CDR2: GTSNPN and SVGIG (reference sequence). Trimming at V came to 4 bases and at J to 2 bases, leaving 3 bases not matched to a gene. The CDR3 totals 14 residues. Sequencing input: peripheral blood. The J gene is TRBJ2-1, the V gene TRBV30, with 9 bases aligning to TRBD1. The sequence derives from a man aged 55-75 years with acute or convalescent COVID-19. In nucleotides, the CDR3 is TGTGCCTGGAATTGGGACAGGGCCTACAATGAGCAGTTCTTC. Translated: CAWNWDRAYNEQFF.